This is a list of T cell receptor beta chains from one sample in a study of blood T cell repertoires in COVID-19. Only in-frame clones appear in the TCRdb table, and some are missing; sequencing was by immunoSEQ multiplex PCR. The sample lists 310,000 or so clones; around 88% were seen once. The sequencing sample was made of peripheral blood. These TCRs come from a woman aged 45-65 years with acute or convalescent COVID-19. Both conserved end residues are part of each CDR3. The order of the fields is J gene, D gene, V gene, clone size, CDR3 DNA, CDR3 protein. D genes are given only for firm matches. Where a row states a size, it is once, few, many or the class of an expanded clone; other rows omit it.

TRBJ1-1 | - | TRBV19 | - | TGTGCCAGTGCGCCGACAGGACAACTCTTGAACACTGAAGCTTTCTTT | CASAPTGQLLNTEAFF
TRBJ1-2 | - | TRBV7-9 | - | TGTGCCAGCAGCTCTGCAGGGGCCGACAGGGGCTACACCTTC | CASSSAGADRGYTF
TRBJ2-1 | - | TRBV4-2 | - | TGTGCCAGCAGCCAGGAAGTAGGCTCGGGCGGGGCCGAGCAGTTCTTC | CASSQEVGSGGAEQFF
TRBJ1-5 | - | TRBV6-2/TRBV6-3 | - | TGTGCCAGCAGTTATCAGGCTGCTCAGCCCCAGCATTTT | CASSYQAAQPQHF
TRBJ2-3 | TRBD2 | TRBV5-1 | once | TGCGCCAGCAGCTTTCTAGAGGGAGGGCCAGATACGCAGTATTTT | CASSFLEGGPDTQYF
TRBJ1-2 | - | TRBV30 | - | TGTGCCTGGAGTAGGCAGGGAGGCTACACCTTC | CAWSRQGGYTF
TRBJ2-3 | - | TRBV6-1 | few | TGTGCCAGCAGTGAACTATTGGGGGCCCCAGATACGCAGTATTTT | CASSELLGAPDTQYF
TRBJ2-1 | - | TRBV19 | - | TGTGCCAGTAGTCTTCGGGGGAGCTATGAGCAGTTCTTC | CASSLRGSYEQFF
TRBJ1-5 | TRBD1 | TRBV28 | once | TGTGCCAGCAGTTTAGGTGGGACAGGGGGCAGACAGCCCCAGCATTTT | CASSLGGTGGRQPQHF
TRBJ1-6 | - | TRBV12-3/TRBV12-4 | - | TGTGCCAGCAGTGACAGTAGCAATTCACCCCTCCACTTT | CASSDSSNSPLHF
TRBJ1-5 | TRBD1 | TRBV5-6 | - | TGTGCCAGCAGCTCCACCCTACAGACAGGGACCTATAGCAATCAGCCCCAGCATTTT | CASSSTLQTGTYSNQPQHF
TRBJ1-1 | - | TRBV30 | - | TGTGCCTGGAAGCAGGGCGCCACTGAAGCTTTCTTT | CAWKQGATEAFF
TRBJ2-2 | - | TRBV7-9 | once | TGTGCCAGCAGCTTAGGAGGGGGTTACACCGGGGAGCTGTTTTTT | CASSLGGGYTGELFF
TRBJ1-5 | - | TRBV2 | - | TGTGCCAGCAGTGCATCCAGCAATCAGCCCCAGCATTTT | CASSASSNQPQHF
TRBJ2-4 | TRBD1 | TRBV13 | - | TGTGCCAGCAGCTTAGTCGCAGGGGGCGCGCCCAAAAACATTCAGTACTTC | CASSLVAGGAPKNIQYF
TRBJ1-1 | - | TRBV29-1 | - | TGCAGCGTCAAACAGTTGAACACTGAAGCTTTCTTT | CSVKQLNTEAFF
TRBJ1-6 | TRBD1 | TRBV15 | - | TGTGCCACCAGCAGACCCTCCAGGGGGCCCCGGGATTCACCCCTCCACTTT | CATSRPSRGPRDSPLHF
TRBJ1-6 | TRBD1 | TRBV6-2/TRBV6-3 | - | TGTGCCAGCAGTTATCCCACAGGGGGGGATTCACCCCTCCACTTT | CASSYPTGGDSPLHF
TRBJ2-5 | - | TRBV7-2 | - | TGTGCCAGCAGCTTAGCGGCTCACAGGGACCAAGAGACCCAGTACTTC | CASSLAAHRDQETQYF
TRBJ1-3 | TRBD1 | TRBV3-1/TRBV3-2 | - | TGTGCCAGCAGCCAAGATAGAGGGACAGCCTCTGGAAACACCATATATTTT | CASSQDRGTASGNTIYF
TRBJ2-1 | - | TRBV10-1 | - | TGCGCCAGCAGTGACCCGGGGGGACAGGTCTCCTACAATGAGCAGTTCTTC | CASSDPGGQVSYNEQFF
TRBJ1-3 | - | TRBV5-1 | - | TGCGCCAGCAGCCCAGGACAGCCAAGCTCTGGAAACACCATATATTTT | CASSPGQPSSGNTIYF
TRBJ1-2 | - | TRBV3-1/TRBV3-2 | - | TGTGCCAGCAGCCAGGGGGGGGAGCTTAACTATGGCTACACCTTC | CASSQGGELNYGYTF
TRBJ1-6 | - | TRBV6-6 | once | TGTGCCAGCAGTTCAGGTTGGAGGGCACCCCTCCACTTT | CASSSGWRAPLHF
TRBJ2-7 | - | TRBV6-5 | - | TGTGCCACGTACCGGGACACCTCCTACGAGCAGTACTTC | CATYRDTSYEQYF
TRBJ1-1 | TRBD1 | TRBV5-1 | - | TGCGCCAGCGTTCAGGGGGCTTCGAACACTGAAGCTTTCTTT | CASVQGASNTEAFF
TRBJ1-2 | - | TRBV2 | few | TGTGCCAGCAGGCTGGAGGGCGAGGACTATGGCTACACCTTC | CASRLEGEDYGYTF
TRBJ1-2 | - | TRBV27 | - | TGTGCCAGCAGTTTAGGCAGGGAAGGGTATGGCTACACCTTC | CASSLGREGYGYTF
TRBJ2-2 | TRBD2 | TRBV29-1 | - | TGCAGCGTTGGTAGCGGGAGGGGCGCCGGGGAGCTGTTTTTT | CSVGSGRGAGELFF
TRBJ1-1 | - | TRBV5-1 | - | TGCGCCAGCAGCCCCGTGGGGGCGACTGAAGCTTTCTTT | CASSPVGATEAFF
TRBJ1-4 | - | TRBV6-1 | - | TGTGCCAGCAGTGATAGGGGGACTACCACTGAAAAACTGTTTTTT | CASSDRGTTTEKLFF
TRBJ1-2 | TRBD1 | TRBV30 | - | TGTGCCTGCGAACAGGGGGGGGGCTACACCTTC | CACEQGGGYTF
TRBJ2-3 | - | TRBV5-1 | - | TGCGCCAGCAGCTTGGCTGACCCTCGGGCAGATACGCAGTATTTT | CASSLADPRADTQYF
TRBJ1-3 | - | TRBV7-2 | - | TGTGCCAGCAGGCTGACAGGTTTTTCTGGAAACACCATATATTTT | CASRLTGFSGNTIYF
TRBJ1-2 | - | TRBV5-4 | - | TGTGCCAGCAGCTCCAGTAACAGTTTTAGCTACACCTTC | CASSSSNSFSYTF
TRBJ2-1 | - | TRBV24-1 | - | TGTGCCACCAGTGACAGCAGACAGAACAATGAGCAGTTCTTC | CATSDSRQNNEQFF
TRBJ1-4 | TRBD1 | TRBV6-5 | - | TGTGCCAGCAGGATGGGACAGGGGAAGCAAAAACTGTTTTTT | CASRMGQGKQKLFF
TRBJ1-1 | - | TRBV12-3/TRBV12-4 | - | TGTGCCGGGGGGGATAGGTACACTGAAGCTTTCTTT | CAGGDRYTEAFF
TRBJ2-7 | - | TRBV30 | - | TGTGCCTGGGGGGGGAGGCGACAGGGCGGAGAGCAGTACTTC | CAWGGRRQGGEQYF
TRBJ2-3 | - | TRBV2 | once | TGTGCCAGCAGTGATTTACAGGGTGGGACAGATACGCAGTATTTT | CASSDLQGGTDTQYF
TRBJ2-3 | TRBD2 | TRBV20-1 | - | TGCAGTGCTAGTACGACTAGCGGGGGGCACACAGATACGCAGTATTTT | CSASTTSGGHTDTQYF
TRBJ1-5 | TRBD1 | TRBV10-3 | - | TGTGCCATCAGCCGGGACAGGGATCAGCCCCAGCATTTT | CAISRDRDQPQHF
TRBJ2-2 | TRBD2 | TRBV24-1 | - | TGTGCCACCAGTGACCCATCAGCGGGATTGGACGGGGAGCTGTTTTTT | CATSDPSAGLDGELFF
TRBJ2-1 | TRBD2 | TRBV30 | - | TGTGCCAGTCAAGGGAGGGCCCGCGCCTACAATGAGCAGTTCTTC | CASQGRARAYNEQFF
TRBJ1-4 | TRBD1 | TRBV19 | few | TGTGCCAGTAGTGCGGCGACAGGGACGGCAGGAAATGAAAAACTGTTTTTT | CASSAATGTAGNEKLFF
TRBJ1-1 | - | TRBV4-2 | - | TGTGCCAGCACCCAACCAGTTAGGACTCCTGCTTCTGAAGCTTTCTTT | CASTQPVRTPASEAFF
TRBJ1-2 | - | TRBV19 | once | TGTGCCAGTAGTCGTTCCCCCTCCTATGGCTACACCTTC | CASSRSPSYGYTF
TRBJ1-4 | TRBD1 | TRBV5-1 | - | TGCGCCAGCAGCCGGGACAGTAATGAAAAACTGTTTTTT | CASSRDSNEKLFF
TRBJ1-3 | TRBD1 | TRBV2 | once | TGTGCCAGCAGTGCCGAACAGGGGACCTCTGGAAACACCATATATTTT | CASSAEQGTSGNTIYF
TRBJ2-3 | TRBD2 | TRBV7-3 | - | TGTGCCAGCAGCTTAGGGTCGGGAGGGTTCACAGATACGCAGTATTTT | CASSLGSGGFTDTQYF
TRBJ1-1 | TRBD1 | TRBV24-1 | - | TGTGCCACCTTCACGCGGGGACAGGGACGGAGTGAAGCTTTCTTT | CATFTRGQGRSEAFF
TRBJ1-4 | - | TRBV19 | - | TGTGCCAGTAGACGGACATCTGGGAATGAAAAACTGTTTTTT | CASRRTSGNEKLFF
TRBJ2-5 | - | TRBV5-4 | - | TGTGCCAGCAGCTTGGCGACAGGCGTCCAAGAGACCCAGTACTTC | CASSLATGVQETQYF
TRBJ2-1 | TRBD2 | TRBV5-5 | - | TGTGCCAGCAGCTTTGGTAGCGGGGGGTTCGATGAGCAGTTCTTC | CASSFGSGGFDEQFF
TRBJ1-5 | - | TRBV5-5 | - | TGTGCCAGCAGCTTGACGCTCGAGAATGATCAGCCCCAGCATTTT | CASSLTLENDQPQHF
TRBJ2-7 | TRBD1 | TRBV11-1 | once | TGTGCCAGCAGCTTTCCCTCAGGGGGAACCTACGAGCAGTACTTC | CASSFPSGGTYEQYF
TRBJ2-3 | TRBD1 | TRBV6-2/TRBV6-3 | - | TGTGCCAGCAGTGCCCGGGACAGGGTGCCCCCGGATTTT | CASSARDRVPPDF
TRBJ1-1 | TRBD1 | TRBV7-6 | - | TGTGCCAGCAGCCCGGGGGACAGGATTAACACTGAAGCTTTCTTT | CASSPGDRINTEAFF